The 14 T cell receptor beta chains below were found in one sample sequenced in a study of identical twins. A single record per CDR3 protein comes from TCRdb applying MiXCR to the 5' RACE reads. The sample consists of roughly 700,000 distinct CDR3 sequences, over 8.5% of them appearing once. The sample also formed part of further work on yellow fever vaccine responses in identical twins.

The sequencing input was PBMCs. Receptors originate from a woman under 30 in good health.

In its sample, this clonotype was seen a few times. The chain employs TRBV11-3 and TRBJ1-1; no clear D gene. This CDR3 region has 13 residues. Per the germline V gene, CDR1 is SGHNT and CDR2 is YENEEA. Trimming removed 5 bases from V and 8 bases from J, with 15 bases in between. Written as DNA, the CDR3 is TGTGCCAGCAGCGCGAGGGCGGGAAGCGAAGCTTTCTTT. It codes for CASSARAGSEAFF.

The CDR3 coding sequence is TGCAGTGCTAGAGACGACTCTACAAAACTGTTTTTT. This translates into CSARDDSTKLFF. The chain has TRBV20-1 and TRBJ1-4, with D unclear. Trimming stripped 0 bases from V and 10 bases from J, with 9 bases between. The CDR3 contains 12 residues. Germline V CDR1 and CDR2: DFQATT, SNEGSKA (reference sequence).

This clonotype has only a few counts. The rearrangement uses TRBV7-2 and TRBJ2-7; 15 bases are a match to TRBD2. Germline V CDR1 and CDR2: SGHTA, FQGNSA. This CDR3 comprises 14 residues. J lost 9 bases, V lost 5 bases, and 5 bases had no gene match. CDR3 bases: TGTGCCAGCAGCCCTGGACTAGCGGGAGGGGTGCAGTACTTC. Protein sequence: CASSPGLAGGVQYF.

This clonotype was detected only a few times. V and J are TRBV20-1 and TRBJ2-1, with 7 bases matching TRBD2. This CDR3 has 18 amino acids. V lost 6 bases and J lost 6; bases outside the gene matches: 23. Looked up from germline, CDR1 is DFQATT and CDR2 is SNEGSKA (reference sequence). The CDR3 is CSAALIQLSGKVFNEQFF. CDR3 bases: TGCAGTGCCGCCCTGATACAATTAAGCGGGAAAGTCTTCAATGAGCAGTTCTTC.

Many counts were recorded for this clonotype. The rearrangement links TRBV3-1 to TRBJ2-1; D could derive from TRBD1 or TRBD2 (5 bases each). The V gene's germline CDR1 is LGHDT and CDR2 YNNKEL (reference sequence). Trimming removed 4 bases from V and 1 base from J, with 14 bases in between. CDR3 length: 16 residues. CDR3 sequence (DNA): TGTGCCAGCAGCCGATTCCGGGGCGGGTCCTACAATGAGCAGTTCTTC. It is translated as CASSRFRGGSYNEQFF.

In its sample, this clonotype was seen a few times. The chain carries TRBV3-1 and TRBJ2-5; D may be TRBD1 (6 bases). The CDR3 runs 14 residues. V was pared by 0 bases and J by 4 bases, with 9 bases between. Germline values: CDR1 LGHDT, CDR2 YNNKEL (reference sequence). CDR3 region: CASSQDEGVETQYF. CDR3 DNA sequence: TGTGCCAGCAGCCAAGATGAGGGGGTAGAGACCCAGTACTTC.

The sample holds a few counts of this clonotype. The chain employs TRBV6-4 and TRBJ2-7, with D hard to call. Trimming left V 0 bases short and J 7 bases short, with 16 bases between. The germline V gene encodes CDR1 MRHNA and CDR2 SNTAGT. This CDR3 spans 15 amino acids. The CDR3 sequence: CASSDSFLPAEEQYF. The CDR3 DNA follows: TGTGCCAGCAGTGACTCGTTCCTCCCCGCTGAGGAGCAGTACTTC.

This clonotype was seen at least ten times. The chain is built from TRBV18 and TRBJ2-3; D unclear. The V and J ends lost 8 bases and 0 bases respectively, with 6 bases between them. Germline loops: CDR1 KGHSH, CDR2 LQKENI. CDR3 size: 12 residues. The CDR3, as DNA: TGTGCCAGCAGTCCTAGCACAGATACGCAGTATTTT. Its protein product is CASSPSTDTQYF. The full variable domain, in which reference TRBV18 and TRBJ2-3 provide the parts outside the CDR3, is NAGVMQNPRHLVRRRGQEARLRCSPMKGHSHVYWYRQLPEEGLKFMVYLQKENIIDESGMPKERFSAEFPKEGPSILRIQQVVRGDSAAYFCASSPSTDTQYFGPGTRLTVL.

This clonotype showed up just a few times. V gene TRBV6-5 combines with J gene TRBJ2-7; TRBD1 aligns across 11 bases. The CDR3 sequence is 14 residues long. V lost 4 bases, J lost 6 bases, and 5 bases stayed unmatched. The germline CDR1 and CDR2 sequences are MNHEY and SVGAGI. The CDR3 region is CASSSRTGGVEQYF. In DNA, the CDR3 is TGTGCCAGCAGTTCCCGGACAGGGGGCGTCGAGCAGTACTTC.

This clonotype was observed a handful of times. The V gene is TRBV14, the J gene TRBJ2-3; 10 bases line up with TRBD2. Germline CDR1 and CDR2: SGHDN and FVKESK. V trimming: 0 bases; J trimming: 4 bases; junction bases outside the gene matches: 1. The CDR3 is made up of 15 amino acids. CDR3 residues: CASSQELAGPDTQYF. CDR3 bases: TGTGCCAGCAGCCAAGAACTAGCGGGACCAGATACGCAGTATTTT.

This clonotype came up a few times. The chain combines TRBV6-2 or TRBV6-3 with TRBJ2-1; 13 nucleotides align to TRBD2. The trim removed 6 bases at V and 15 bases at J, leaving 5 bases unmatched. Germline V gene data show CDR1 as MNHEY and CDR2 as SVGEGT. The CDR3 consists of 12 residues. The CDR3 DNA reads TGTGCCAGCAGCCGACTAGCGGGAGGTCCGTTCTTC. Protein sequence: CASSRLAGGPFF.

V and J are TRBV5-4 and TRBJ2-5; 8 nucleotides line up with TRBD1. With 4 bases clipped from V and 3 bases from J, the junction kept 5 bases outside the gene matches. In germline, CDR1 is SGHNT, CDR2 YYREEE (reference sequence). The CDR3 contains 14 residues. The CDR3 bases are TGTGCCAGCAGCACAGGGGGAAGTGAAGAGACCCAGTACTTC. Protein product: CASSTGGSEETQYF. Complete variable domain (other parts from reference TRBV5-4 and TRBJ2-5): ETGVTQSPTHLIKTRGQQVTLRCSSQSGHNTVSWYQQALGQGPQFIFQYYREEENGRGNFPPRFSGLQFPNYSSELNVNALELDDSALYLCASSTGGSEETQYFGPGTRLLVL.

This clonotype has a single count. The CDR3 nucleotides are TGTGCTAGTGGTTTGGTACAGGGGACTAGCGGGAGCGGTAAGCAGTTCTTC. This translates into CASGLVQGTSGSGKQFF. The V call is TRBV12-5, the J call TRBJ2-1, with TRBD2 matching over 14 bases. CDR3 length equals 17 residues. V shed 0 bases and J 11 bases; nucleotides not matched to a gene: 9. Germline values: CDR1 LGHNT, CDR2 FRNRAP.

V and J are TRBV30 and TRBJ2-1, with D uncertain. The germline V gene encodes CDR1 GTSNPN and CDR2 SVGIG (reference sequence). The CDR3 sequence is 15 residues long. V lost 1 base and J lost 5, with 15 bases in between. This CDR3 is CAWSAGWLSHNEQFF. The CDR3 DNA reads as TGTGCCTGGAGTGCCGGTTGGTTAAGTCACAATGAGCAGTTCTTC.